This T cell receptor beta chain was captured in a study of cytomegalovirus exposure and HLA in healthy donors. The PCR employed 60 Vbeta primers together with 13 Jbeta primers. Clones were sequenced by immunoSEQ multiplex PCR, and TCRdb holds only the in-frame ones, with some missing. This sample has about 80,000 clones, with about 71% found just once. The J segment lost 6 bases and the V segment lost 1 base, leaving 8 bases of the junction unmatched. Germline CDR1 and CDR2: SGHTA and FQGNSA. The CDR3 is made up of 16 amino acids. The chain couples TRBV7-2 to TRBJ2-3; TRBD2 aligns across 9 bases. Specimen: PBMCs. The clonotype was recovered from a woman between 35 and 50 years old in good health and CMV-seronegative. The CDR3 spells CASSLVGSGSRDTQYF. For the CDR3, the DNA is TGTGCCAGCAGCTTAGTTGGTAGCGGGAGTCGCGATACGCAGTATTTT. The variable domain in full, completed from reference TRBV7-2 and TRBJ2-3, reads GAGVSQSPSNKVTEKGKDVELRCDPISGHTALYWYRQSLGQGLEFLIYFQGNSAPDKSGLPSDRFSAERTGGSVSTLTIQRTQQEDSAVYLCASSLVGSGSRDTQYFGPGTRLTVL.